A single sample gave rise to the 3 T cell receptor beta chains below, sequenced in a study of blood T cell repertoires in COVID-19. Sequencing was performed with immunoSEQ multiplex PCR; in TCRdb, only in-frame clones are kept and a portion is missing. The sample contains 250,000 to 350,000 clones, around 90% of which appear only once. Sequences were obtained from peripheral blood. Receptors were obtained from a woman between 40 and 50 years old who had recovered from COVID-19.

The V gene is TRBV11-2, the J gene TRBJ2-6; D remains unclear. CDR1 and CDR2 (germline): SGHAT, FQNNGV. Trimming left V 1 base short and J 0 bases short, with 7 bases between. This CDR3 contains 16 residues. CDR3 in DNA: TGTGCCAGCAGCTTAGCGTCGGGCTCTGGGGCCAACGTCCTGACTTTC. Its translation: CASSLASGSGANVLTF.

This clone is a singleton in its sample. The chain couples TRBV18 to TRBJ1-1; no reliable D call. Trimming stripped 5 bases from V and 1 base from J, with 11 bases between. This CDR3 has 14 amino acids. The germline V gene has CDR1 KGHSH and CDR2 LQKENI. The CDR3 region is CASSVGEANTEAFF. Written as DNA, the CDR3 is TGTGCCAGCTCAGTTGGCGAGGCGAACACTGAAGCTTTCTTT.

CDR3 residues: CASSPPGLNYEQYF. CDR3 coding DNA: TGTGCCAGCTCACCACCGGGACTCAACTACGAGCAGTACTTC. The chain couples TRBV18 to TRBJ2-7; perhaps TRBD2 as D (6 bases). The V end was cut by 0 bases, the J end by 3 bases, with 9 bases between. The CDR3 is 14 amino acids. The germline V gene has CDR1 KGHSH and CDR2 LQKENI.